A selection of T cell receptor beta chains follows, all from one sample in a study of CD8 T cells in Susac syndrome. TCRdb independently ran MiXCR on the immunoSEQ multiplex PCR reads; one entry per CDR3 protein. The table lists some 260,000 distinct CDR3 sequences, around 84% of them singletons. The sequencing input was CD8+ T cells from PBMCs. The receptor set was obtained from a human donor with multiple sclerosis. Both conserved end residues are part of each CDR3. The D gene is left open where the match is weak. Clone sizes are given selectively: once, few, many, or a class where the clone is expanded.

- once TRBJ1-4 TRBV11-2 TGTGCCAGCAGCACATTTGGGGGACGGTATGCAACTAATGAAAAACTGTTTTTT CASSTFGGRYATNEKLFF
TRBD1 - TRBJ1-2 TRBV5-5 TGTGCCAGCAGCTTGGTAGGGGGCAGGAAGGATGGCTACACCTTC CASSLVGGRKDGYTF
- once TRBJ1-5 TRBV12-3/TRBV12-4 TGTGCCAGCAGTTTGGGGCAGGCCGGCCGGGAGCCCCAGCATTTT CASSLGQAGREPQHF
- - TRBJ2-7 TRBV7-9 TGTGCCAGCAGCTCTCTTGGGGCCTACGAGCAGTACTTC CASSSLGAYEQYF
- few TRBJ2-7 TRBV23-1 TGCGCCAGCAGCTACCTCCAGGGTTATCTCTACGAGCAGTACTTC CASSYLQGYLYEQYF
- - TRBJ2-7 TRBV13 TGTGCCAGCAGCGGTCAGGCCTACGAGCAGTACTTC CASSGQAYEQYF
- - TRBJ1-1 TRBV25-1 TGTGCCAGCAGTGAGGGTCCCCGAGCGGCTGAAGCTTTCTTT CASSEGPRAAEAFF
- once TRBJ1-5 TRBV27 TGTGCCAGCAGTTTGGTTGGTCAGGGAACTCAGCCCCAGCATTTT CASSLVGQGTQPQHF
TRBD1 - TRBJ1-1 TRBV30 TGTGCCTGGAGTTGGGGGCAGGGGGTCCTCAACACTGAAGCTTTCTTT CAWSWGQGVLNTEAFF
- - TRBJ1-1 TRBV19 TGTGCCCTTTCCCCGCGGAAGACTGAAGCTTTCTTT CALSPRKTEAFF
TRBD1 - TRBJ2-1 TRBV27 TGTGCCAGCAGTTCAGCCGGGACAGGGGTCAATGAGCAGTTCTTC CASSSAGTGVNEQFF
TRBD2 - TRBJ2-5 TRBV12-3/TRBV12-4 TGTGCCAGCACCCCTAGCGGGAGAGAGACCCAGTACTTC CASTPSGRETQYF
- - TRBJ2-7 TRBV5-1 TGCGCCAGCAGCTCAGAGGGGCTCAAAGCGGGCTACGAGCAGTACTTC CASSSEGLKAGYEQYF
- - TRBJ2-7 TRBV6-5 TGTGCCAGCAGTTACGGGTTGCAGTTTTTTTTTCTTTGCTCCTACGAGCAGTACTTC CASSYGLQFFFLCSYEQYF
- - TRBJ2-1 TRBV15 TGTGCCACCAGCAGAGATCTAGGTTCCGCGTTCAGCTCCTACAATGAGCAGTTCTTC CATSRDLGSAFSSYNEQFF
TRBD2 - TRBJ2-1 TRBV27 TGTGCCAGCAGTCCTGGGACTAGCGGGACAAATGAGCAGTTCTTC CASSPGTSGTNEQFF
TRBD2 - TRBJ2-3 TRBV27 TGTGCCAGCGGCTGGGGACTAGCGGGATTAGATACGCAGTATTTT CASGWGLAGLDTQYF
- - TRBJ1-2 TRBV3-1 TGTGCCAGCAGCCATGTCAATTTGCTTAACTATGGCTACACCTTC CASSHVNLLNYGYTF
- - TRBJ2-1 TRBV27 TGTGCCAGCAGTTGGGGGCAGGCTATCTACAATGAGCAGTTCTTC CASSWGQAIYNEQFF
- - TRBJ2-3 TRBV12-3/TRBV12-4 TGTGCCAGCAGTTTTTCACCGGGACGAAGCCCCGGTACGCAGTATTTT CASSFSPGRSPGTQYF
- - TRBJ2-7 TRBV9 TGTGCCAGCAGCGTAGCGAATCCTGACGAGCAGTACTTC CASSVANPDEQYF
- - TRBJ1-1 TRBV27 TGTGCCAGCAGAATTACCAGGGGCACTGAAGCTTTCTTT CASRITRGTEAFF
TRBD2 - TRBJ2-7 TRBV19 TGTGCCAGTAGTATAGAACCTAGCGGGGGCTACGAGCAGTACTTC CASSIEPSGGYEQYF
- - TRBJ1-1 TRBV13 TGTGCCAGCAGCCAGGGACAACACAGCGCTGAAGCTTTCTTT CASSQGQHSAEAFF
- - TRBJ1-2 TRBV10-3 TGTGCCATCAGTGAGTCGGAGGGTTATGGCTACACCTTC CAISESEGYGYTF
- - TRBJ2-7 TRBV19 TGTGCCAGTAAGGACTCCCAGGGATACGAGCAGTACTTC CASKDSQGYEQYF
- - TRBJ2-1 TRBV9 TGTGCCAGCAGCTTCTCCCTGGCACGGGAGCAGTTCTTC CASSFSLAREQFF
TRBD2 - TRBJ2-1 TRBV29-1 TGCAGCGTTGTTCCATGGGGAAGGCGGGAGGTCGATGAGCAGTTCTTC CSVVPWGRREVDEQFF
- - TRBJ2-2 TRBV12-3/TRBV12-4 TGTGCCAGCAATTCGATCACCGGGGAGCTGTTTTTT CASNSITGELFF
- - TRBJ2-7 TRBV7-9 TGTGCCAGCAGTTTCAGCGGACCCAGCTCCTACGAGCAGTACTTC CASSFSGPSSYEQYF
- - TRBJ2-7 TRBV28 TGTGCCAGCAGTTTCGGGAGCATGGGCCGCTACGAGCAGTACTTC CASSFGSMGRYEQYF
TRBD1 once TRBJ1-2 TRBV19 TGTGCCAGTAGTATTAACCCAGGGGGAAACTCTGGCTACACCTTC CASSINPGGNSGYTF
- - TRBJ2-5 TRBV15 TGTGCCACCAGCAGACAAGCCCCCCAAGAGACCCAGTACTTC CATSRQAPQETQYF
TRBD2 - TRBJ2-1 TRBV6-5 TGTGCCAGCAGTACTTACCCTCTAGCGGAGGCCTACAATGAGCAGTTCTTC CASSTYPLAEAYNEQFF
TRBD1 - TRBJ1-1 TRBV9 TGTGCCAGCAGCGACTACGGGACAGCGAACACTGAAGCTTTCTTT CASSDYGTANTEAFF
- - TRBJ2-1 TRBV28 TGTGCCAGCATGAGGGGTAGCGGCCCCGTCCTGTCCTACAATGAGCAGTTCTTC CASMRGSGPVLSYNEQFF
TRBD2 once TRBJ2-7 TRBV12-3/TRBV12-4 TGTGCCAGCAGTTTAGGTCCTAGCGGGATCGGCTACGAGCAGTACTTC CASSLGPSGIGYEQYF
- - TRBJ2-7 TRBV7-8 TGTGCCAGCAGCTTAGGGGGCCCAACCTACGAGCAGTACTTC CASSLGGPTYEQYF
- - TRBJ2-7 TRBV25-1 TGTGCCAGCAGCCCGAATGTGAGGATTCGGTACGAGCAGTACTTC CASSPNVRIRYEQYF
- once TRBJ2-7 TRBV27 TGTGCCAGCAGTTTATTGCGGGGTGCCTACGAGCAGTACTTC CASSLLRGAYEQYF
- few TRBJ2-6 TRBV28 TGTGCCAGCAGTTTGGTCTCTGGGGCCAACGTCCTGACTTTC CASSLVSGANVLTF
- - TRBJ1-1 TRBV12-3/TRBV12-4 TGTGCCAGCACCGGTTTCGGGGTAGACTTTCCTCGAGCTGAAGCTTTCTTT CASTGFGVDFPRAEAFF
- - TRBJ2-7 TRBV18 TGTGCCAGCTCGACCGACACAGGGATGGGGACCTACGAGCAGTACTTC CASSTDTGMGTYEQYF